Below, 5 T cell receptor beta chains from the same sample are listed, as sequenced in a study of blood T cell repertoires in COVID-19. Method: immunoSEQ multiplex PCR; TCRdb's copy keeps in-frame clones and lacks some. The sample records about 150,000 clones, about 73% being singletons. Material: peripheral blood. These receptors all come from an older man with acute or convalescent COVID-19.

This rearrangement joins TRBV6-5 to TRBJ2-7; TRBD1 aligns across 9 bases. J was trimmed by 5 bases and V by 6 bases; bases with no gene match: 8. This CDR3 contains 14 residues. Germline V gene lookup returns CDR1 MNHEY and CDR2 SVGAGI. Here the CDR3 reads CASSRDRVLNEQYF. CDR3 sequence (DNA): TGTGCCAGCAGCCGGGACAGGGTGTTGAACGAGCAGTACTTC.

This clone occurred a few times. V is TRBV2 and J is TRBJ1-2, with D unresolved. Germline lookup yields CDR1 SNHLY and CDR2 FYNNEI. This CDR3 is built from 12 residues. V was pared by 6 bases and J by 4 bases, with 9 bases between. CDR3 loop: CASSVNSYGYTF. In nucleotides, the CDR3 is TGTGCCAGCAGCGTAAACAGCTATGGCTACACCTTC.

This chain connects TRBV18 to TRBJ2-2, with 7 bases that match TRBD2. CDR1 KGHSH and CDR2 LQKENI come from the germline V gene. Trimming removed 8 bases from V and 5 bases from J; junction bases left unmatched: 5. This CDR3 spans 13 amino acids. CDR3 DNA: TGTGCCAGCCGACCCGGGGGGACCGGGGAGCTGTTTTTT. Translated: CASRPGGTGELFF.

The chain recombines TRBV19 with TRBJ1-1; D ambiguous. CDR3 length equals 18 residues. Germline CDR1 and CDR2: LNHDA and SQIVND (reference sequence). The V and J ends lost 1 base and 1 base respectively, with 19 bases between them. The CDR3: CASSIAVMGSGENTEAFF. CDR3 bases: TGTGCCAGTAGTATAGCGGTGATGGGTTCAGGCGAGAACACTGAAGCTTTCTTT.

The chain joins TRBV19 to TRBJ2-3; TRBD2 might be the D (6 bases). Germline loops: CDR1 LNHDA, CDR2 SQIVND (reference sequence). The CDR3 runs to 15 residues. Trimming stripped 3 bases from V and 1 base from J, with 11 bases between. CDR3 bases: TGTGCCAGTAGTATTGGAGGAGGGGGCACAGATACGCAGTATTTT. It encodes CASSIGGGGTDTQYF. The whole variable domain, remainder taken from reference TRBV19 and TRBJ2-3, is DGGITQSPKYLFRKEGQNVTLSCEQNLNHDAMYWYRQDPGQGLRLIYYSQIVNDFQKGDIAEGYSVSREKKESFPLTVTSAQKNPTAFYLCASSIGGGGTDTQYFGPGTRLTVL.